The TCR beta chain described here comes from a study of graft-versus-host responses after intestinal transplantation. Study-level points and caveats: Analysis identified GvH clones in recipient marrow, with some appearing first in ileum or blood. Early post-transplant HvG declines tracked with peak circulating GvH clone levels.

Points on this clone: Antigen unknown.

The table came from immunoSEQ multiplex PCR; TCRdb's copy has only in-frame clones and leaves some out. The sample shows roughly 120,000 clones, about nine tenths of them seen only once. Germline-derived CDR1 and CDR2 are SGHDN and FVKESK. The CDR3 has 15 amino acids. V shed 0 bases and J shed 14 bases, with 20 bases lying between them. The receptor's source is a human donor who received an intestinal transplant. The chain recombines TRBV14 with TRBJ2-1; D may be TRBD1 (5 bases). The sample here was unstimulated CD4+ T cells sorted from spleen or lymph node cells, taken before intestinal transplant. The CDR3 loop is CASSQEIKGLRVKFF. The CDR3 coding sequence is TGTGCCAGCAGCCAAGAAATAAAGGGGCTTCGTGTCAAGTTCTTC.